Below, one T cell receptor beta chain is given with its context. This sample was taken from a study of regulatory T cells in long-lasting Graves disease. In building TCR beta libraries, iRepertoire HTBI primers were used together with Arm-PCR of CDR3 regions. As originally analysed: From all samples, identification returned some 15 TRBJ and 60 to 80 TRBV segments. One entry per CDR3 protein, called by TCRdb with MiXCR from the multiplex PCR reads. The V and J calls and clone size come from TCRdb's table, not from the authors' own analysis. The sample has around 500,000 distinct CDR3 sequences, around 13% seen once. V lost 8 bases and J 7 bases, leaving 12 bases between the germline ends. The CDR3 sequence is 12 residues long. Germline V gene sequence: CDR1 SNHLY, CDR2 FYNNEI. This sample's time point: newly diagnosed GD, antithyroid drugs for less than 3 months. PBMCs provided the RNA from which the TCR library was made.

This sample was shared with a second study, whose subject was T cells in Graves' hyperthyroidism and ophthalmopathy.

The rearrangement links TRBV2 to TRBJ2-1; tentatively, D is TRBD2 (6 bases). This clonotype was sampled from a woman aged 25 to 39 with Graves disease. The starting material was peripheral blood mononuclear cells (PBMCs), obtained at new diagnosis, from a patient treated with antithyroid drugs. Here the CDR3 DNA reads TGTGCCAGCCTCGGGAGATTTAATGAGCAGTTCTTC. As protein: CASLGRFNEQFF.